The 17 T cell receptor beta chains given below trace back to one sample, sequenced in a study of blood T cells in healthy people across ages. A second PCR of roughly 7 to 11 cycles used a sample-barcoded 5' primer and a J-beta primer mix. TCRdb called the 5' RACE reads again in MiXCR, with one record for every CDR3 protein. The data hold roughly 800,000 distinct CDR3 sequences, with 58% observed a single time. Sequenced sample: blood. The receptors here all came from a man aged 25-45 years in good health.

The CDR3 DNA follows: TGCGCCAGCTCCGCCGGGACCATATACAATGAGCAGTTCTTC. Translated: CASSAGTIYNEQFF. The genes are TRBV5-1 and TRBJ2-1; TRBD1 or TRBD2 may be the D gene (5 bases each). The CDR3 runs to 14 residues. From germline, CDR1 is SGHRS and CDR2 YFSETQ. Trimming left V 7 bases short and J 4 bases short, with 15 bases between.

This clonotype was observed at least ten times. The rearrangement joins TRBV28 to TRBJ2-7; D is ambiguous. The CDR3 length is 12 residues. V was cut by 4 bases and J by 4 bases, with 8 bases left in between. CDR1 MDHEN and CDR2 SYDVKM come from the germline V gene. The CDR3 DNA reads TGTGCCAGCAGTTCCGGGTTGTACGAGCAGTACTTC. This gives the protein CASSSGLYEQYF.

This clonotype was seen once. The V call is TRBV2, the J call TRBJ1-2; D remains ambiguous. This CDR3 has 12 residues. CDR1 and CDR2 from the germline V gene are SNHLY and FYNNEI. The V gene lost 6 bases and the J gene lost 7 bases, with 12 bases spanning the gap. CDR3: CASRTDEGGYTF. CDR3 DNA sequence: TGTGCCAGCAGGACCGATGAGGGTGGCTACACCTTC.

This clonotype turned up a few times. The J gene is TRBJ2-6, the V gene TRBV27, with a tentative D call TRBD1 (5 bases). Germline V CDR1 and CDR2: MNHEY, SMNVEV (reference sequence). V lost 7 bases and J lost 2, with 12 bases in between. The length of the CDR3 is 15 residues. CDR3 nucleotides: TGTGCCAGCATGGGTTCAGGGACTGGGGCCAACGTCCTGACTTTC. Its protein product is CASMGSGTGANVLTF.

In nucleotides, the CDR3 is TGTGCCAGCAGCTTTGACAGGAGGGACACTGAAGCTTTCTTT. Residues: CASSFDRRDTEAFF. This chain links TRBV7-2 with TRBJ1-1; tentative D call: TRBD1 (6 bases). Trimming took 3 bases from V and 3 from J, leaving 11 bases between them. The V gene's germline CDR1 is SGHTA and CDR2 FQGNSA. This CDR3 has 14 amino acids.

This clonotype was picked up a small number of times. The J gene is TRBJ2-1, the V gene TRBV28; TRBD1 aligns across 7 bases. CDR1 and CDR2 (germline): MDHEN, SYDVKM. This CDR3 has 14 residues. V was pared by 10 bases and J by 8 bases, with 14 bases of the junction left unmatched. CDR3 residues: CATHNRGPWDEQFF. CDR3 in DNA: TGTGCCACGCACAACAGGGGACCTTGGGATGAGCAGTTCTTC.

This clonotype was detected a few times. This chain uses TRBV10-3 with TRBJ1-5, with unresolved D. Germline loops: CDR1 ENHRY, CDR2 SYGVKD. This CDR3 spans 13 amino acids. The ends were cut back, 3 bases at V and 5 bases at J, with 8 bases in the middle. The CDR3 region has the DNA TGTGCCATCAGTGAAGCGGTCGATCAGCCCCAGCATTTT. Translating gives CAISEAVDQPQHF.

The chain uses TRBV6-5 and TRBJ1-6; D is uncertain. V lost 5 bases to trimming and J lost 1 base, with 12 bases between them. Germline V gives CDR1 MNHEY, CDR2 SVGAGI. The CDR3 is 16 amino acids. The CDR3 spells CASSSTLGSYNSPLHF. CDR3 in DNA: TGTGCCAGCAGTAGTACCCTAGGGTCCTATAATTCACCCCTCCACTTT.

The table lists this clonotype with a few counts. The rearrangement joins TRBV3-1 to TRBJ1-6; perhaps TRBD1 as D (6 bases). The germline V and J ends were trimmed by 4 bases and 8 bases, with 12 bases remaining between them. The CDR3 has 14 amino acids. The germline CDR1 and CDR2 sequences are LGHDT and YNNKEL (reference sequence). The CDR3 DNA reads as TGTGCCAGCAGCCCTCAGTCAGGGGATTCACCCCTCCACTTT. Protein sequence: CASSPQSGDSPLHF.

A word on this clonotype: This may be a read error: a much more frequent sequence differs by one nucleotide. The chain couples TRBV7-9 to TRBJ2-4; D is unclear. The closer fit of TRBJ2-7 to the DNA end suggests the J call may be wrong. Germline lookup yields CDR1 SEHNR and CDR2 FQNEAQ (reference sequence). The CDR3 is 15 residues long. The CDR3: CASSWTETNTDEQYF. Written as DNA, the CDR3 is TGTGCCAGCAGCTGGACGGAAACGAACACCGACGAGCAGTACTTC.

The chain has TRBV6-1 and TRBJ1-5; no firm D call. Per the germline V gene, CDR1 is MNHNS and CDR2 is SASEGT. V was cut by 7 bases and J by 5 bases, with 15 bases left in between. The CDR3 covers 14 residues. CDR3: CASKSLWDHQPQHF. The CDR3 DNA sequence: TGTGCCAGCAAGTCGCTGTGGGATCATCAGCCCCAGCATTTT.

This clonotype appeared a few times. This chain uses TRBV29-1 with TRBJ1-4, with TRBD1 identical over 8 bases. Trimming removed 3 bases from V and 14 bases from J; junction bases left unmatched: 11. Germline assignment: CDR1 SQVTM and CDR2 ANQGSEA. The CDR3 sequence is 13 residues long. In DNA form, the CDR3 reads TGCAGCGTTGACCCGGCAGGGGGCGGCCGGCTGTTTTTT. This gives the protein CSVDPAGGGRLFF. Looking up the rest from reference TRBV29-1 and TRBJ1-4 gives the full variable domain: SAVISQKPSRDICQRGTSLTIQCQVDSQVTMMFWYRQQPGQSLTLIATANQGSEATYESGFVIDKFPISRPNLTFSTLTVSNMSPEDSSIYLCSVDPAGGGRLFFGSGTQLSVL.

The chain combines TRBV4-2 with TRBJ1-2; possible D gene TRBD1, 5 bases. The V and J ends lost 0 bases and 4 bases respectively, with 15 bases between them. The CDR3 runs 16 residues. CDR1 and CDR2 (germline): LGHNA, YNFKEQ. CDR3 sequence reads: CASSQDWGEGIYGYTF. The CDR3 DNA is TGTGCCAGCAGCCAAGATTGGGGGGAGGGAATCTATGGCTACACCTTC.

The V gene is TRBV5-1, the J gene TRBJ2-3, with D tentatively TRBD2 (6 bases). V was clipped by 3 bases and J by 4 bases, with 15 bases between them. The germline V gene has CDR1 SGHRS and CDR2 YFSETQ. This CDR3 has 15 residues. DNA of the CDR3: TGCGCCAGCAGCTATGGACTAAGCGATTCAGATACGCAGTATTTT. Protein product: CASSYGLSDSDTQYF.

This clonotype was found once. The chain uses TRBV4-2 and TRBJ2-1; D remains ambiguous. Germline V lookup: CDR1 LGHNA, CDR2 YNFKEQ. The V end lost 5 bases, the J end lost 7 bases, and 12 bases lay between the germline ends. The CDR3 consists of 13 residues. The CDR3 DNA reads TGTGCCAGCAGCAAAACTGGGGTGAATGAGCAGTTCTTC. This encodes CASSKTGVNEQFF.

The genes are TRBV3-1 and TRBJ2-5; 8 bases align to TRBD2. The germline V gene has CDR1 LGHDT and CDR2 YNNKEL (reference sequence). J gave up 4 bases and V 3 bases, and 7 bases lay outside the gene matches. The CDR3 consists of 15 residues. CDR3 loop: CASSHSRAGGETQYF. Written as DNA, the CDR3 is TGTGCCAGCAGCCACAGCCGGGCGGGAGGAGAGACCCAGTACTTC.

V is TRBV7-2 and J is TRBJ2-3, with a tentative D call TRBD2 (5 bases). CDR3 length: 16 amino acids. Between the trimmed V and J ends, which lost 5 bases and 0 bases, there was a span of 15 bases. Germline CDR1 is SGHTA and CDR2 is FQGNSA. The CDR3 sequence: CASSSSADLSTDTQYF. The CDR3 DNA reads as TGTGCCAGCAGCAGCTCAGCGGACCTAAGCACAGATACGCAGTATTTT.